A selection of T cell receptor beta chains follows, all from one sample in a study of blood T cell repertoires in COVID-19. Produced via immunoSEQ multiplex PCR; TCRdb's table is partial and in-frame only. This table holds 330,000 or so clones, 70% to 90% found once. The sequencing sample was made of PBMCs or T cells enriched from blood (not recorded which). All receptors derive from a man aged 35-49 years in a cohort exposed to, infected with or recovered from COVID-19 (not recorded which). The CDR3 runs from the conserved cysteine through the conserved F or W. Each record gives: clone size, D gene, CDR3 length, J gene, V gene, CDR3 protein, CDR3 DNA. D genes are given only for firm matches. Some rows mark clone size as missing; the rest say once, few, many or name a class of expanded clone.

.,TRBD1,16,TRBJ1-6,TRBV5-5,CASSLAGARGDSPLHF,TGTGCCAGCAGCTTGGCCGGGGCCAGGGGGGACTCACCCCTCCACTTT
.,TRBD1,13,TRBJ2-7,TRBV11-2,CASSSRDRGIQYF,TGTGCCAGCAGCTCCCGGGACAGGGGGATCCAGTACTTC
.,.,17,TRBJ1-4,TRBV9,CASSAGAVKATNEKLFF,TGTGCCAGCAGCGCAGGGGCAGTAAAAGCAACTAATGAAAAACTGTTTTTT
.,TRBD1,15,TRBJ2-1,TRBV5-1,CASSFTGDARNEQFF,TGCGCCAGCAGCTTTACAGGGGACGCGAGAAATGAGCAGTTCTTC
.,TRBD2,16,TRBJ2-7,TRBV28,CASSSPTSGSSYEQYF,TGTGCCAGCAGTTCCCCCACTAGCGGGAGCTCCTACGAGCAGTACTTC
.,TRBD2,15,TRBJ2-3,TRBV3-1/TRBV3-2,CASSWTSGYTDTQYF,TGTGCCAGCAGCTGGACTAGCGGCTACACAGATACGCAGTATTTT
.,.,16,TRBJ1-5,TRBV4-1,CASSQEFYYSNQPQHF,TGCGCCAGCAGCCAAGAGTTTTATTATAGCAATCAGCCCCAGCATTTT
once,TRBD1,16,TRBJ2-2,TRBV27,CASRVQGAQNTGELFF,TGTGCCAGCAGGGTCCAGGGGGCCCAAAACACCGGGGAGCTGTTTTTT
.,TRBD1,14,TRBJ2-7,TRBV28,CASRGNRGFHEQYF,TGTGCCAGCAGAGGGAACAGGGGGTTCCACGAGCAGTACTTC
once,.,13,TRBJ1-2,TRBV6-5,CALDFSVDYGYTF,TGTGCCCTTGATTTCTCAGTGGACTATGGCTACACCTTC
.,TRBD1,13,TRBJ2-7,TRBV30,CAWSGYRGPSVHF,TGTGCCTGGAGTGGCTACAGGGGGCCTAGCGTGCACTTC
.,.,15,TRBJ1-3,TRBV28,CASAPPGGLGNTIYF,TGTGCCAGCGCGCCCCCGGGGGGACTTGGAAACACCATATATTTT
.,TRBD2,16,TRBJ2-2,TRBV6-1,CASSEWLAGDTGELFF,TGTGCCAGCAGTGAATGGCTAGCGGGGGACACCGGGGAGCTGTTTTTT
.,.,14,TRBJ1-2,TRBV5-1,CASSLGAVGYGYTF,TGCGCCAGCAGCTTGGGGGCAGTTGGCTATGGCTACACCTTC
.,.,15,TRBJ1-1,TRBV15,CATSRGTSGGTEAFF,TGTGCCACCAGCAGAGGGACCTCCGGGGGCACTGAAGCTTTCTTT
.,TRBD2,15,TRBJ2-3,TRBV19,CASSSRGGSTDTQYF,TGTGCCAGTAGTAGTAGGGGAGGGAGCACAGATACGCAGTATTTT
.,.,11,TRBJ1-1,TRBV28,CASTLSTEAFF,TGTGCCAGCACCCTTTCCACTGAAGCTTTCTTT
.,.,13,TRBJ1-5,TRBV4-1,CASSQAGNQPQHF,TGCGCCAGCAGCCAAGCGGGTAATCAGCCCCAGCATTTT
.,.,16,TRBJ2-1,TRBV28,CASSQQSSASRGEQFF,TGTGCCAGCAGTCAGCAATCTAGCGCGTCCCGGGGTGAGCAGTTCTTC
.,.,11,TRBJ1-3,TRBV10-3,CAISGGDTIYF,TGTGCCATCAGCGGGGGGGACACCATATATTTT
.,TRBD1,16,TRBJ1-1,TRBV4-1,CASSQDGKGAYTEAFF,TGCGCCAGCAGCCAAGATGGGAAGGGGGCCTACACTGAAGCTTTCTTT
.,.,21,TRBJ1-1,TRBV1,CTSSQEIDPRQKYDPDTGAFF,TGCACCAGCAGCCAAGAGATTGACCCCCGACAGAAATACGACCCGGACACCGGAGCTTTCTTT
.,.,14,TRBJ2-5,TRBV9,CASSANRDYETQYF,TGTGCCAGCAGCGCAAATCGGGATTATGAGACCCAGTACTTC
.,TRBD2,15,TRBJ2-3,TRBV7-9,CASSPQGLATDTQYF,TGTGCCAGCAGCCCCCAGGGACTAGCGACAGATACGCAGTATTTT
.,.,12,TRBJ2-3,TRBV3-1/TRBV3-2,CASATSTDTQYF,TGTGCCAGCGCTACTAGCACAGATACGCAGTATTTT
.,.,13,TRBJ2-1,TRBV18,CASSSQEFNEQFF,TGTGCCAGCTCATCCCAGGAATTCAATGAGCAGTTCTTC
.,TRBD2,18,TRBJ2-2,TRBV7-3,CASSLNRPGRGETGELFF,TGTGCCAGCAGCTTGAACCGCCCCGGGAGGGGGGAAACCGGGGAGCTGTTTTTT
once,TRBD2,14,TRBJ2-2,TRBV30,CAWSVQIAGGELFF,TGTGCCTGGAGTGTACAAATAGCGGGAGGTGAGCTGTTTTTT
.,TRBD1,14,TRBJ1-2,TRBV13,CASSRQDRGNGYTF,TGTGCCAGCAGCCGACAAGACAGGGGAAATGGCTACACCTTC
few,TRBD1,15,TRBJ1-2,TRBV6-5,CAAFLGTGVILGYTF,TGTGCTGCCTTCTTGGGGACAGGCGTCATCTTGGGCTACACCTTC
.,TRBD1,16,TRBJ1-2,TRBV10-2,CASKKTGLGANYGYTF,TGCGCCAGCAAGAAGACAGGGTTAGGAGCTAACTATGGCTACACCTTC
.,TRBD2,17,TRBJ2-6,TRBV7-6,CASRGLPNSSGANVLTF,TGTGCCAGCAGGGGACTACCGAATAGCTCTGGGGCCAACGTCCTGACTTTC
.,.,14,TRBJ1-2,TRBV5-8,CASRQRQPNYGYTF,TGTGCCAGCAGGCAAAGACAGCCGAACTATGGCTACACCTTC
.,.,14,TRBJ2-1,TRBV21-1,CASSLSGTAGEQFF,TGTGCCAGCAGCCTAAGCGGGACCGCGGGTGAGCAGTTCTTC
.,TRBD1,11,TRBJ2-2,TRBV30,CAWRGQGELFF,TGTGCCTGGAGGGGACAGGGGGAGCTGTTTTTT
.,TRBD1,15,TRBJ2-7,TRBV7-9,CASSSTGTGLDEQYF,TGTGCCAGCAGCTCTACCGGGACAGGGTTGGACGAGCAGTACTTC
.,TRBD1,17,TRBJ2-2,TRBV19,CASSTSPGQGNTGELFF,TGTGCCAGTAGTACCTCCCCGGGACAGGGTAACACCGGGGAGCTGTTTTTT
.,.,15,TRBJ2-5,TRBV9,CASSHRTQPQETQYF,TGTGCCAGCAGCCACCGGACTCAACCCCAAGAGACCCAGTACTTC
.,.,14,TRBJ1-2,TRBV25-1,CASSESRVTFGYTF,TGTGCCAGCAGTGAATCCAGGGTGACATTCGGCTACACCTTC
.,TRBD2,18,TRBJ2-2,TRBV7-2,CASSPLAGGGRAVGELFF,TGTGCCAGCAGCCCCCTCGCAGGAGGCGGGAGGGCAGTCGGGGAGCTGTTTTTT
.,.,11,TRBJ1-5,TRBV27,CASSLGQPQHF,TGTGCCAGCAGTTTAGGCCAGCCCCAGCATTTT